This TCR beta chain was sequenced for a study of early T cells in non-severe SARS-CoV-2 infection. On the study more broadly: The input, bulk RNA from unsorted whole blood, was sequenced, and chains were unpaired.

V was trimmed by 5 bases and J by 0 bases, leaving 14 bases between them. This CDR3 is built from 16 residues. This clonotype appeared many times. TCRdb re-called the 5' RACE reads through MiXCR, storing one row per CDR3 protein. The sample shows 40,000 to 60,000 distinct CDR3 sequences, about 6.5% of them seen only once. The TCR was taken from an adult who was a healthcare worker with PCR-confirmed SARS-CoV-2 infection or an uninfected control (not recorded which). The V call is TRBV12-3 or TRBV12-4, the J call TRBJ1-5; D remains unclear. The source material was whole blood, sampled at baseline. CDR3 residues: CASSPVPGYSNQPQHF. The CDR3 nucleotides are TGTGCCAGCAGTCCTGTCCCAGGTTATAGCAATCAGCCCCAGCATTTT.